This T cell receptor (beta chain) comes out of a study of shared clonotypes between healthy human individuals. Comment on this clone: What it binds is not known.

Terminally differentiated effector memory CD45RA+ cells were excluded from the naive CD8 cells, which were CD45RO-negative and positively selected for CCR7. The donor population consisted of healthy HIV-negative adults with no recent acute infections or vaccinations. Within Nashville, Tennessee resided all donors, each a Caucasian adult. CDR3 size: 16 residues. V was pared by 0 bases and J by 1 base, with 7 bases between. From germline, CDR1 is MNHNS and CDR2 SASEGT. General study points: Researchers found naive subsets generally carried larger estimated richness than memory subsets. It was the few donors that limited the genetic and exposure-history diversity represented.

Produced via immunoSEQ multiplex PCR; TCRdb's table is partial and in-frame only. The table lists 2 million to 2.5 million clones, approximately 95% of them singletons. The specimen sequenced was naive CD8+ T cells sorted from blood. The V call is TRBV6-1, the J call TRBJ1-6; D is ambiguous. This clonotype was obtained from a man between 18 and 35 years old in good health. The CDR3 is CASSEARESYNSPLHF. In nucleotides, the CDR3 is TGTGCCAGCAGTGAAGCAAGAGAGTCCTATAATTCACCCCTCCACTTT.